Listed here are 29 T cell receptor beta chains from one sample, sequenced in a study of T cells in localized non-small cell lung cancer. Repertoires were generated with immunoSEQ multiplex PCR, while TCRdb's copy carries only in-frame clones and drops some. The sample shows around 29,000 clones, around 93% of them seen only once. The material sequenced was peripheral blood, taken before any cancer treatment. All receptors come from a female donor aged 60 or older with stage I lung adenocarcinoma.

This chain uses TRBV29-1 with TRBJ1-2, with D possibly TRBD1 on 6 matching bases. The length of the CDR3 is 12 residues. Trimming cost V 0 bases and J 13 bases, with 15 bases left between them. CDR1 is SQVTM, CDR2 ANQGSEA, per germline. CDR3 coding DNA: TGCAGCGTTGAAGATCAGGGGCGCCGGGGCACCTTC. This codes for CSVEDQGRRGTF.

This chain connects TRBV7-9 to TRBJ1-4; no clear D gene. CDR3 length equals 13 residues. From germline, CDR1 is SEHNR and CDR2 FQNEAQ (reference sequence). V was clipped by 5 bases and J by 6 bases, with 10 bases between them. CDR3 nucleotide sequence: TGTGCCAGCAGCCAGCGGTGGGATGAAAAACTGTTTTTT. It yields the protein CASSQRWDEKLFF. Full variable domain (remainder filled in from reference TRBV7-9 and TRBJ1-4): DTGVSQNPRHKITKRGQNVTFRCDPISEHNRLYWYRQTLGQGPEFLTYFQNEAQLEKSRLLSDRFSAERPKGSFSTLEIQRTEQGDSAMYLCASSQRWDEKLFFGSGTQLSVL.

The V call is TRBV13, the J call TRBJ1-6; possible D gene TRBD1, 5 bases. The length of the CDR3 is 14 residues. CDR1 and CDR2 (germline): PRHDT, FYEKMQ (reference sequence). V gave up 6 bases and J gave up 4 bases, with 10 bases separating them. Here the CDR3 reads CASSPGRYNSPLHF. CDR3 bases: TGTGCCAGCAGTCCGGGACGATATAATTCACCCCTCCACTTT. The variable domain in full, completed from reference TRBV13 and TRBJ1-6, reads AAGVIQSPRHLIKEKRETATLKCYPIPRHDTVYWYQQGPGQDPQFLISFYEKMQSDKGSIPDRFSAQQFSDYHSELNMSSLELGDSALYFCASSPGRYNSPLHFGNGTRLTVT.

The CDR3 coding sequence is TGTGCCAGCAGGGACAGGAGCTCCTACGAGCAGTACTTC. Its protein product is CASRDRSSYEQYF. The chain couples TRBV2 to TRBJ2-7; 7 bases match TRBD1. CDR1 SNHLY and CDR2 FYNNEI come from the germline V gene. The CDR3 spans 13 residues. The V and J ends lost 6 bases and 0 bases, in that order; junction bases with no gene match: 2.

The V and J genes are TRBV28 and TRBJ1-6; D is unclear. V lost 3 bases, J lost 8 bases, and 5 bases lay in between. The CDR3 is made up of 12 amino acids. CDR1 MDHEN and CDR2 SYDVKM come from the germline V gene. The CDR3 nucleotides read TGTGCCAGCAGTTTGGGCCATTCACCCCTCCACTTT. It is translated as CASSLGHSPLHF.

This rearrangement joins TRBV19 to TRBJ2-4, with TRBD1 matching 7 bases. V shed 4 bases, J shed 0 bases, and the junction held 3 bases outside the gene matches. Germline assignment: CDR1 LNHDA and CDR2 SQIVND (reference sequence). This CDR3 contains 15 residues. This CDR3 is CASSRGQVAKNIQYF. CDR3 nucleotide sequence: TGTGCCAGTAGTAGAGGACAGGTAGCCAAAAACATTCAGTACTTC.

The rearrangement uses TRBV7-7 and TRBJ2-7; the D is unclear. Germline CDR1 reads SSHAT; CDR2 reads FNYEAQ (reference sequence). V shed 1 base and J shed 4 bases, with 14 bases lying between them. The CDR3 covers 15 residues. CDR3 nucleotides: TGTGCCAGCAGCTTAGTGGTAGGACCTGAATACGAGCAGTACTTC. It yields the protein CASSLVVGPEYEQYF.

This chain connects TRBV5-1 to TRBJ1-1; 7 bases are a match to TRBD1. Losses at the gene ends were 5 bases for V and 2 bases for J; bases not matched to a gene: 3. This CDR3 spans 13 amino acids. CDR1 and CDR2 from the germline V gene are SGHRS and YFSETQ. The CDR3 loop is CASREGGNTEAFF. The DNA of the CDR3 is TGCGCCAGCAGGGAAGGGGGCAACACTGAAGCTTTCTTT.

This sequence joins TRBV6-5 and TRBJ2-4, with D perhaps TRBD1 (6 bases). CDR3 length equals 13 residues. Germline CDR1 and CDR2: MNHEY and SVGAGI. The V gene lost 0 bases and the J gene lost 10 bases, with 10 bases spanning the gap. CDR3 sequence reads: CASSYSQGRIQYF. CDR3 coding DNA: TGTGCCAGCAGTTACTCCCAGGGGCGGATTCAGTACTTC.

This chain links TRBV30 with TRBJ2-1; TRBD2 matches 7 bases. V trimming: 8 bases; J trimming: 7 bases; junction bases outside the gene matches: 2. This CDR3 comprises 10 residues. Germline CDR1 reads GTSNPN; CDR2 reads SVGIG (reference sequence). CDR3 coding DNA: TGTGCCCCAGCGGGAAATGAGCAGTTCTTC. Translated, it gives CAPAGNEQFF.

The rearrangement uses TRBV30 and TRBJ2-5; 7 bases line up with TRBD2. Per germline, CDR1 GTSNPN and CDR2 SVGIG (reference sequence). Trimming cost V 2 bases and J 5 bases; bases outside gene matches: 5. There are 13 residues in the CDR3. This CDR3 reads CAWSWTGGETQYF. The CDR3 DNA is TGTGCCTGGAGTTGGACGGGAGGCGAGACCCAGTACTTC.

The chain couples TRBV29-1 to TRBJ2-7; TRBD1 aligns across 7 bases. This CDR3 spans 13 amino acids. V trimming: 7 bases; J trimming: 5 bases; junction bases outside the gene matches: 11. Germline CDR1 is SQVTM and CDR2 is ANQGSEA. The CDR3 region has the DNA TGCAGCGGAGGGAGCTCCACAGGGGACGAGCAGTACTTC. Amino acids: CSGGSSTGDEQYF.

The J gene is TRBJ2-1, the V gene TRBV4-1; 9 bases fit TRBD1. The CDR3 totals 16 residues. Germline CDR1 MGHRA, CDR2 YSYEKL. V lost 2 bases, J lost 4 bases, and 6 bases stayed unmatched. CDR3 in amino acids: CASSQTRDREYNEQFF. For the CDR3, the DNA is TGCGCCAGCAGCCAAACTAGGGACAGGGAATACAATGAGCAGTTCTTC.

CDR3: CAWSADNPNSGNTIYF. The CDR3 region has the DNA TGTGCCTGGAGTGCAGATAACCCAAACTCTGGAAACACCATATATTTT. The V gene is TRBV30, the J gene TRBJ1-3, with unresolved D. The CDR3 runs to 16 residues. Germline CDR1 GTSNPN, CDR2 SVGIG (reference sequence). Trimming removed 1 base from V and 0 bases from J, with 13 bases in between. Full variable domain (missing parts from reference TRBV30 and TRBJ1-3): SQTIHQWPATLVQPVGSPLSLECTVEGTSNPNLYWYRQAAGRGLQLLFYSVGIGQISSEVPQNLSASRPQDRQFILSSKKLLLSDSGFYLCAWSADNPNSGNTIYFGEGSWLTVV.

The genes are TRBV28 and TRBJ1-3; D gene ambiguous. The V end was cut by 7 bases, the J end by 8 bases, with 15 bases between. Germline loops: CDR1 MDHEN, CDR2 SYDVKM. The CDR3 length is 13 residues. CDR3 loop: CASTTGVRDTIYF. DNA for the CDR3: TGTGCCAGCACTACTGGGGTGAGGGACACCATATATTTT. The full variable domain, in which reference TRBV28 and TRBJ1-3 provide the parts outside the CDR3, is DVKVTQSSRYLVKRTGEKVFLECVQDMDHENMFWYRQDPGLGLRLIYFSYDVKMKEKGDIPEGYSVSREKKERFSLILESASTNQTSMYLCASTTGVRDTIYFGEGSWLTVV.

This sequence joins TRBV28 and TRBJ1-2, with 7 bases aligning to TRBD1. After removal of 4 bases from V and 8 bases from J, the junction contained 4 bases not matched to a gene. The CDR3 spans 12 residues. Germline lookup yields CDR1 MDHEN and CDR2 SYDVKM. This CDR3 reads CASSSPGGGYTF. The CDR3, as DNA: TGTGCCAGCAGTTCCCCAGGGGGAGGCTACACCTTC.

The chain has TRBV18 and TRBJ2-5, with 7 bases aligning to TRBD2. J was trimmed by 5 bases and V by 3 bases; bases with no gene match: 6. Germline-derived CDR1 and CDR2 are KGHSH and LQKENI. This CDR3 contains 14 residues. CDR3 in amino acids: CASSPAGVGETQYF. The CDR3 nucleotides read TGTGCCAGCTCACCCGCGGGAGTAGGCGAGACCCAGTACTTC.

The rearrangement joins TRBV5-1 to TRBJ2-4, with 11 nucleotides matching TRBD2. This CDR3 is built from 15 residues. Germline assignment: CDR1 SGHRS and CDR2 YFSETQ. With V trimmed by 0 bases and J by 8 bases, 4 bases remained unmatched. As DNA, the CDR3 is TGCGCCAGCAGCTTGGGACTAGCGGGAAGGGACATTCAGTACTTC. This codes for CASSLGLAGRDIQYF.

The chain recombines TRBV5-1 with TRBJ2-5; D unresolved. The germline V gene encodes CDR1 SGHRS and CDR2 YFSETQ. This CDR3 contains 13 residues. Trimming took off 0 bases at V and 1 base at J, with 4 bases between the two ends. CDR3 residues: CASSLGTQETQYF. The CDR3 region has the DNA TGCGCCAGCAGCTTGGGGACCCAAGAGACCCAGTACTTC. The full variable domain, completed using reference TRBV5-1 and TRBJ2-5, is KAGVTQTPRYLIKTRGQQVTLSCSPISGHRSVSWYQQTPGQGLQFLFEYFSETQRNKGNFPGRFSGRQFSNSRSEMNVSTLELGDSALYLCASSLGTQETQYFGPGTRLLVL.

This rearrangement joins TRBV5-1 to TRBJ2-1, with 11 bases lining up with TRBD2. The CDR3 spans 16 residues. V lost 2 bases, J lost 5 bases, and 6 bases stayed unmatched. The germline V gene encodes CDR1 SGHRS and CDR2 YFSETQ. The CDR3 spells CASSLPGTSGNNEQFF. The CDR3 coding sequence is TGCGCCAGCAGCTTACCCGGGACTAGCGGAAACAATGAGCAGTTCTTC. Combining the CDR3 with reference TRBV5-1 and TRBJ2-1 gives the whole variable domain KAGVTQTPRYLIKTRGQQVTLSCSPISGHRSVSWYQQTPGQGLQFLFEYFSETQRNKGNFPGRFSGRQFSNSRSEMNVSTLELGDSALYLCASSLPGTSGNNEQFFGPGTRLTVL.

The chain carries TRBV2 and TRBJ1-5; maybe TRBD1 (5 bases). From germline, CDR1 is SNHLY and CDR2 FYNNEI. The V end lost 6 bases, the J end lost 5 bases, and 14 bases lay between the germline ends. The CDR3 spans 14 residues. CDR3 region: CASRGTAGDQPQHF. DNA for the CDR3: TGTGCCAGCAGGGGGACGGCCGGCGATCAGCCCCAGCATTTT.

The chain joins TRBV2 to TRBJ1-6, with D unresolved. Trimming pared 6 bases from V and 3 bases from J, leaving 0 bases between. CDR1 is SNHLY and CDR2 is FYNNEI in the germline V gene. The CDR3 is 11 amino acids. The CDR3 sequence is CASSYNSPLHF. The CDR3 DNA follows: TGTGCCAGCAGCTATAATTCACCCCTCCACTTT.

This chain connects TRBV12-5 to TRBJ2-3; a weak D match, TRBD1 (5 bases). Germline V gene sequence: CDR1 LGHNT, CDR2 FRNRAP. V lost 2 bases to trimming and J lost 3 bases, with 6 bases between them. This CDR3 spans 13 amino acids. This CDR3 reads CASGLQGTDTQYF. DNA of the CDR3: TGTGCTAGTGGTTTGCAGGGTACAGATACGCAGTATTTT.

The rearrangement links TRBV10-3 to TRBJ1-5; 7 bases line up with TRBD1. This CDR3 comprises 18 residues. Germline V gene data show CDR1 as ENHRY and CDR2 as SYGVKD. Trimming at V came to 6 bases and at J to 3 bases, leaving 17 bases not matched to a gene. The CDR3: CAISGAGAHGTVNQPQHF. CDR3 nucleotide sequence: TGTGCCATCAGCGGAGCCGGGGCCCACGGGACAGTCAATCAGCCCCAGCATTTT.

The rearrangement uses TRBV5-1 and TRBJ2-5; D might be TRBD1 (6 bases). The DNA end favors TRBJ2-7, so the J call may be wrong. The CDR3 totals 12 residues. The germline gives CDR1 SGHRS, CDR2 YFSETQ. CDR3 sequence: CASSLGTTEQYF. CDR3 nucleotides: TGCGCCAGCAGCCTAGGGACAACCGAGCAGTACTTC.

The chain couples TRBV5-6 to TRBJ2-1; D possibly matches TRBD1 or TRBD2 (5 bases each). The CDR3 consists of 12 residues. Germline CDR1 is SGHDT and CDR2 is YYEEEE. The V end lost 2 bases, the J end lost 10 bases, and 10 bases lay between the germline ends. CDR3 residues: CASSFGGWEQFF. CDR3 nucleotide sequence: TGTGCCAGCAGCTTTGGGGGATGGGAGCAGTTCTTC.

The CDR3 nucleotides are TGTGCCAGCAGTTCCTGGGTAGCGGGCCTCTCCGGGGAGCTGTTTTTT. Its translation is CASSSWVAGLSGELFF. The chain has TRBV27 and TRBJ2-2; 7 bases line up with TRBD2. With V trimmed by 4 bases and J by 6 bases, 11 bases remained unmatched. The CDR3 runs to 16 residues. The germline V gene encodes CDR1 MNHEY and CDR2 SMNVEV (reference sequence).

This chain uses TRBV7-8 with TRBJ2-1; perhaps D is TRBD1 or TRBD2 (6 bases each). The CDR3 extends over 17 amino acids. V was trimmed by 0 bases and J by 8 bases, leaving 20 bases between them. Looked up from germline, CDR1 is SGHVS and CDR2 is FQNEAQ. The CDR3 bases are TGTGCCAGCAGCTTAGCTAAGAGATATTCGGGGGCGGATGAGCAGTTCTTC. The encoded protein is CASSLAKRYSGADEQFF.

This rearrangement joins TRBV2 to TRBJ2-5; D is unresolved. The ends were cut back, 6 bases at V and 5 bases at J, with 10 bases in the middle. CDR1 is SNHLY, CDR2 FYNNEI, per germline. There are 12 residues in the CDR3. The CDR3 region has the DNA TGTGCCAGCAGGGATGTGGCGGAGACCCAGTACTTC. It specifies CASRDVAETQYF.